This T cell receptor (beta chain) appears in the sequencing data of a study of T cell responses to AZD1222 COVID-19 vaccine. The junction had 8 bases not matched to a gene; V was cut back by 3 bases and J by 3 bases. This CDR3 has 16 residues. Germline CDR1 reads ENHRY; CDR2 reads SYGVKD. This table comes from immunoSEQ multiplex PCR, and its TCRdb copy is limited to in-frame clones, with some not included. The table has roughly 140,000 clones, roughly four fifths seen once. The sample consisted of peripheral blood, taken on day 0 of MenACWY control vaccination. The chain is built from TRBV10-3 and TRBJ2-1, with 7 positions matching TRBD1. The source of this sequence is an adult in good health. CDR3 DNA sequence: TGTGCCATCAGTGATCCCCGACAGGGTGTCTACAATGAGCAGTTCTTC. Its translation is CAISDPRQGVYNEQFF.